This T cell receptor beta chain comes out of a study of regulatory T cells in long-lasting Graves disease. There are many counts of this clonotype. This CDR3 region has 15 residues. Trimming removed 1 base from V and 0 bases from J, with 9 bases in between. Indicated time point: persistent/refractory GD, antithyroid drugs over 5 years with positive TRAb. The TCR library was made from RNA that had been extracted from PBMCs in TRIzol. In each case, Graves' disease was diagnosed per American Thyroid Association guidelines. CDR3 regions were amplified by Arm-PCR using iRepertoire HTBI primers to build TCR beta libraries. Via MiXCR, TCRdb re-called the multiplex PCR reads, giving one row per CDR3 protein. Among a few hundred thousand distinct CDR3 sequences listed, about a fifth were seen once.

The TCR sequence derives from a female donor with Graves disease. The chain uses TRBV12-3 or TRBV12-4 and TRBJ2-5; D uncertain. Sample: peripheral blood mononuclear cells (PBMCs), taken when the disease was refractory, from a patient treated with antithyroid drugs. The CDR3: CASSLGAQYQETQYF. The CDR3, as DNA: TGTGCCAGCAGTTTAGGGGCACAGTACCAAGAGACCCAGTACTTC.